The 32 T cell receptor beta chains listed next were all sequenced from one sample in a study of neoadjuvant anti-PD-1 for oral cavity cancer. Only in-frame clones appear in the TCRdb table, and some are missing; sequencing was by immunoSEQ multiplex PCR. The repertoire holds 35,000 to 40,000 clones, with 38% as singletons. The time point denotes: after neoadjuvant nivolumab, at surgical resection. The input for sequencing was tumor tissue, taken after nivolumab (anti-PD-1) treatment. The receptors were gathered from a person aged 40 to 85 with oral cavity squamous cell carcinoma.

The table lists this clone with a few counts. The V call is TRBV15, the J call TRBJ1-2; D gene ambiguous. Germline CDR1 LNHNV, CDR2 YYDKDF (reference sequence). CDR3 size: 15 residues. V lost 0 bases to trimming and J lost 4 bases, with 12 bases between them. The CDR3 protein is CATSRDLTVLYGYTF. As DNA, the CDR3 is TGTGCCACCAGCAGAGATCTGACGGTACTCTATGGCTACACCTTC.

This clone was observed many times. The V and J genes are TRBV18 and TRBJ1-2; 7 bases are shared with TRBD1. Germline values: CDR1 KGHSH, CDR2 LQKENI. This CDR3 region has 16 residues. Unmatched junction bases numbered 8, after V lost 3 bases and J lost 1 base. In nucleotides, the CDR3 is TGTGCCAGCTCACCCGGGCAGGGGGGAATTAACTATGGCTACACCTTC. Its translation: CASSPGQGGINYGYTF.

This clone has just a few counts. The chain carries TRBV5-1 and TRBJ2-5; 8 bases map to TRBD1. Germline V CDR1 and CDR2: SGHRS, YFSETQ. The V and J ends lost 2 bases and 7 bases, in that order; junction bases with no gene match: 13. The CDR3 covers 16 residues. The CDR3 nucleotides read TGCGCCAGCAGCTTCCCGGACAGGGTCGGGAAAGGGACCCAGTACTTC. Its translation is CASSFPDRVGKGTQYF.

The V call is TRBV6-6, the J call TRBJ1-5; 8 bases line up with TRBD1. Germline V gives CDR1 MNHNY, CDR2 SVGAGI (reference sequence). V shed 0 bases and J 7 bases; nucleotides not matched to a gene: 8. The CDR3 covers 16 residues. For the CDR3, the DNA is TGTGCCAGCAGTTACTCTCCTGCGACAGGGGCGCAGCCCCAGCATTTT. Protein product: CASSYSPATGAQPQHF.

This clone was found a few times. This chain links TRBV9 with TRBJ2-1, with D perhaps TRBD1 or TRBD2 (5 bases each). The germline V gene encodes CDR1 SGDLS and CDR2 YYNGEE. The ends were cut back, 0 bases at V and 5 bases at J, with 9 bases in the middle. The CDR3 runs to 14 residues. The CDR3 DNA reads as TGTGCCAGCAGCGTAGGGGGACGGGACAATGAGCAGTTCTTC. As protein: CASSVGGRDNEQFF.

In its sample, this clone ranks as medium-sized. The rearrangement links TRBV7-3 to TRBJ2-5; 11 bases are shared with TRBD2. Germline CDR1 and CDR2: SGHTA and FQGTGA. The V and J ends lost 0 bases and 3 bases, in that order; junction bases with no gene match: 3. CDR3 length: 16 amino acids. In nucleotides, the CDR3 is TGTGCCAGCAGCTTAACGGGGACTAGCGGAAAAGAGACCCAGTACTTC. The encoded protein is CASSLTGTSGKETQYF.

This clone has a handful of counts. This chain uses TRBV30 with TRBJ2-7; maybe TRBD2 (6 bases). V dropped 0 bases and J dropped 7 bases, with 10 bases sitting between them. The germline gives CDR1 GTSNPN, CDR2 SVGIG (reference sequence). The length of the CDR3 is 12 residues. The CDR3 loop reads CAWSVPGREQYF. Here the CDR3 DNA reads TGTGCCTGGAGTGTCCCCGGGAGAGAGCAGTACTTC. Full variable domain (outside the CDR3, taken from reference TRBV30 and TRBJ2-7): SQTIHQWPATLVQPVGSPLSLECTVEGTSNPNLYWYRQAAGRGLQLLFYSVGIGQISSEVPQNLSASRPQDRQFILSSKKLLLSDSGFYLCAWSVPGREQYFGPGTRLTVT.

V gene TRBV30 combines with J gene TRBJ2-3; D gene unclear. Trimming cost V 5 bases and J 4 bases, with 13 bases left between them. The germline gives CDR1 GTSNPN, CDR2 SVGIG (reference sequence). This CDR3 contains 13 residues. The CDR3 spells CAWGQRRADTQYF. In DNA form, the CDR3 reads TGTGCCTGGGGGCAGAGACGTGCAGATACGCAGTATTTT.

The chain couples TRBV4-2 to TRBJ2-3; D is possibly TRBD2 (5 bases). CDR1 is LGHNA, CDR2 YNFKEQ, per germline. The V and J ends lost 5 bases and 3 bases respectively, with 18 bases between them. This CDR3 spans 16 amino acids. CDR3 amino acids: CASSSMVGEPTDTQYF. The CDR3 region has the DNA TGTGCCAGCAGCTCAATGGTGGGAGAGCCGACAGATACGCAGTATTTT.

The rearrangement joins TRBV20-1 to TRBJ1-2; TRBD1 is a possible D gene (5 bases). CDR1 is DFQATT and CDR2 is SNEGSKA in the germline V gene (reference sequence). The CDR3 has 11 residues. V shed 3 bases and J shed 7 bases, with 9 bases lying between them. CDR3 sequence: CSARGGLGYTF. The CDR3 DNA reads TGCAGTGCTAGGGGGGGTCTTGGCTACACCTTC.

This clone has only a few counts. The chain is built from TRBV6-5 and TRBJ1-2, with TRBD1 as a possible D gene (6 bases). This CDR3 has 14 amino acids. CDR1 and CDR2 from the germline V gene are MNHEY and SVGAGI. V was cut by 7 bases and J by 4 bases, with 16 bases left in between. CDR3 DNA sequence: TGTGCCAGCACCCCCGACAGGAAAGGCTATGGCTACACCTTC. It specifies CASTPDRKGYGYTF.

This clone has a handful of counts. The chain carries TRBV6-1 and TRBJ1-2; D possibly corresponds to TRBD1 (5 bases). Trimming removed 1 base at V and 5 bases at J, with 11 bases between. Germline assignment: CDR1 MNHNS and CDR2 SASEGT. The CDR3 loop spans 14 amino acids. The CDR3 DNA reads TGTGCCAGCAGTGAAGTGATAGCAGGGTATGGCTACACCTTC. Residues: CASSEVIAGYGYTF.

This clone was seen at least ten times. At the DNA level, this CDR3 is encoded by other sequences in the same sample as well. This chain uses TRBV5-1 with TRBJ1-1; D is ambiguous. The CDR3 runs to 14 residues. Germline CDR1 is SGHRS and CDR2 is YFSETQ. Trimming took off 0 bases at V and 5 bases at J, with 11 bases between the two ends. CDR3 DNA sequence: TGCGCCAGCAGCTTGGACGGGGTGTGGACTGAAGCTTTCTTT. Protein product: CASSLDGVWTEAFF. Supplemented by reference TRBV5-1 and TRBJ1-1, the full variable domain reads KAGVTQTPRYLIKTRGQQVTLSCSPISGHRSVSWYQQTPGQGLQFLFEYFSETQRNKGNFPGRFSGRQFSNSRSEMNVSTLELGDSALYLCASSLDGVWTEAFFGQGTRLTVV.

The chain links TRBV29-1 to TRBJ1-1; D is possibly TRBD1 (5 bases). This CDR3 comprises 13 residues. V dropped 7 bases and J dropped 4 bases, with 16 bases sitting between them. Germline CDR1 SQVTM, CDR2 ANQGSEA. The DNA for the CDR3 is TGCAGCGCTGGGTTACAGGAGAGCACTGAAGCTTTCTTT. This gives the protein CSAGLQESTEAFF.

This clone was seen a handful of times. This chain connects TRBV28 to TRBJ2-7, with D possibly being TRBD1 (5 bases). The CDR3 is 14 residues long. Germline CDR1 is MDHEN and CDR2 is SYDVKM. V was clipped by 6 bases and J by 7 bases, with 19 bases between them. The CDR3 region has the DNA TGTGCCAGCAGAGTTTATTCGGCAGGGCAAGAGCAGTACTTC. The encoded protein is CASRVYSAGQEQYF.

This clone was picked up one time. This rearrangement joins TRBV20-1 to TRBJ1-1; a weak D match, TRBD1 (5 bases). Germline V gene sequence: CDR1 DFQATT, CDR2 SNEGSKA (reference sequence). CDR3 length equals 11 residues. The V and J ends lost 6 bases and 6 bases respectively, with 11 bases between them. Here the CDR3 DNA reads TGCAGTGCCCGATACAGGCCTGAAGCTTTCTTT. This gives the protein CSARYRPEAFF.

The chain uses TRBV4-1 and TRBJ2-3, with D possibly matching TRBD2 (6 bases). CDR1 is MGHRA and CDR2 is YSYEKL in the germline V gene. V was clipped by 4 bases and J by 1 base, with 15 bases between them. The CDR3 runs 16 residues. This chain's CDR3 is CASSPRFQRGTDTQYF. The CDR3 bases are TGCGCCAGCAGCCCCAGGTTCCAGCGGGGCACAGATACGCAGTATTTT.

There are a few counts of this clone. The V and J genes are TRBV12-5 and TRBJ2-7; perhaps TRBD1 as D (7 bases). The ends were cut back, 0 bases at V and 3 bases at J, with 15 bases in the middle. Germline V CDR1 and CDR2: LGHNT, FRNRAP. The CDR3 length is 16 residues. The CDR3, as DNA: TGTGCTAGTGGTTTGGTGACAGGGTGGAGGGACTACGAGCAGTACTTC. This sequence encodes CASGLVTGWRDYEQYF.

This clone was recorded a few times. V and J are TRBV7-2 and TRBJ2-5, with D perhaps matching TRBD2 (6 bases). The CDR3 consists of 14 residues. Germline-derived CDR1 and CDR2 are SGHTA and FQGNSA. Trimming took 2 bases from V and 4 from J, leaving 11 bases between them. The CDR3 sequence is CASSLNQGGETQYF. The CDR3 DNA reads TGTGCCAGCAGCTTAAACCAGGGAGGAGAGACCCAGTACTTC.

The J gene is TRBJ2-7, the V gene TRBV19; tentatively, D is TRBD1 (7 bases). The ends were cut back, 5 bases at V and 5 bases at J, with 19 bases in the middle. This CDR3 region has 15 residues. Germline assignment: CDR1 LNHDA and CDR2 SQIVND (reference sequence). The CDR3 DNA reads as TGTGCCAGTAGTTGGGGTTCAGGGGGGCCCAACGAGCAGTACTTC. Translation gives CASSWGSGGPNEQYF. Combining the CDR3 with reference TRBV19 and TRBJ2-7 gives the whole variable domain DGGITQSPKYLFRKEGQNVTLSCEQNLNHDAMYWYRQDPGQGLRLIYYSQIVNDFQKGDIAEGYSVSREKKESFPLTVTSAQKNPTAFYLCASSWGSGGPNEQYFGPGTRLTVT.

The genes are TRBV4-2 and TRBJ2-7, with 8 nucleotides matching TRBD2. The CDR3 runs to 16 residues. V shed 0 bases and J 7 bases; nucleotides not matched to a gene: 11. Germline CDR1 reads LGHNA; CDR2 reads YNFKEQ. The CDR3, as DNA: TGTGCCAGCAGCCAAGACCAGCGGGGGAACAACCTGGAGCAGTACTTC. Its protein product is CASSQDQRGNNLEQYF.

This clone was seen more than once but under ten times. The V call is TRBV6-5, the J call TRBJ2-7; 7 bases are shared with TRBD1. The germline CDR1 and CDR2 sequences are MNHEY and SVGAGI. Trimming removed 2 bases from V and 4 bases from J; junction bases left unmatched: 11. The CDR3 runs to 16 residues. CDR3 DNA sequence: TGTGCCAGCAGTTACGATTCAACCGGGACAGCTTACGAGCAGTACTTC. As protein: CASSYDSTGTAYEQYF.

This clone was picked up many times. The J gene is TRBJ1-1, the V gene TRBV25-1; D unclear. This CDR3 is 13 amino acids long. In germline, CDR1 is MGHDK, CDR2 SYGVNS. V lost 2 bases, J lost 1 base, and 5 bases lay in between. The CDR3 protein is CASSEAANTEAFF. CDR3 in DNA: TGTGCCAGCAGTGAAGCGGCGAACACTGAAGCTTTCTTT.

This clone has just a few counts. The chain employs TRBV16 and TRBJ2-3; a weak D match, TRBD1 (6 bases). This CDR3 has 15 amino acids. Germline CDR1 and CDR2: KGHSY and FQNENV. Trimming took 2 bases from V and 0 from J, leaving 9 bases between them. The DNA for the CDR3 is TGTGCCAGCAGCCAACAGGGGTCCAGCACAGATACGCAGTATTTT. This encodes CASSQQGSSTDTQYF.

This chain uses TRBV29-1 with TRBJ2-7; no firm D call. Trimming took 4 bases from V and 3 from J, leaving 7 bases between them. Germline CDR1 is SQVTM and CDR2 is ANQGSEA. CDR3 length equals 11 residues. Here the CDR3 DNA reads TGCAGCGTTGGCGCGTTCTACGAGCAGTACTTC. Translating it yields CSVGAFYEQYF.

The V call is TRBV25-1, the J call TRBJ2-6, with no clear D. Trimming removed 7 bases at V and 4 bases at J, with 14 bases between. The germline V gene encodes CDR1 MGHDK and CDR2 SYGVNS. The CDR3 is 15 amino acids. The chain's CDR3 is CASTTSRSGANVLTF. In nucleotides, the CDR3 is TGTGCCAGCACCACATCTAGGTCCGGGGCCAACGTCCTGACTTTC.

This clone has a count of ten or more. The rearrangement joins TRBV6-6 to TRBJ2-7, with 8 bases aligning to TRBD1. CDR3 length equals 15 residues. The ends lost 0 bases at V and 2 bases at J; junction bases unmatched: 3. Per the germline V gene, CDR1 is MNHNY and CDR2 is SVGAGI (reference sequence). The CDR3 region has the DNA TGTGCCAGCAGTTACTCCAGGGGGCGCACCTACGAGCAGTACTTC. This sequence encodes CASSYSRGRTYEQYF.

This clone appeared a few times. The gene calls are TRBV5-5 and TRBJ2-5, with TRBD2 identical over 8 bases. This CDR3 spans 17 amino acids. The trim removed 4 bases at V and 6 bases at J, leaving 17 bases unmatched. Per the germline V gene, CDR1 is SGHKS and CDR2 is YYEKEE (reference sequence). CDR3 sequence: CASSPVWSGGEGQTQYF. The DNA for the CDR3 is TGTGCCAGCAGCCCGGTTTGGTCCGGGGGGGAGGGGCAGACCCAGTACTTC. Together with reference TRBV5-5 and TRBJ2-5, the CDR3 gives the full variable domain: DAGVTQSPTHLIKTRGQQVTLRCSPISGHKSVSWYQQVLGQGPQFIFQYYEKEERGRGNFPDRFSARQFPNYSSELNVNALLLGDSALYLCASSPVWSGGEGQTQYFGPGTRLLVL.

This clone was counted between two and nine times. CDR3 amino acids: CASSLPGAYSYEQYF. The CDR3 DNA reads TGCGCCAGCAGCTTACCAGGGGCGTACTCCTACGAGCAGTACTTC. The chain combines TRBV5-1 with TRBJ2-7, with a possible D match to TRBD1 (6 bases). Trimming took off 2 bases at V and 0 bases at J, with 12 bases between the two ends. Germline-derived CDR1 and CDR2 are SGHRS and YFSETQ. The CDR3 runs 15 residues.

The genes are TRBV10-3 and TRBJ2-3; TRBD1 matches 8 bases. The CDR3 runs 14 residues. Germline V gene sequence: CDR1 ENHRY, CDR2 SYGVKD. V shed 2 bases, J shed 4 bases, and the junction held 2 bases outside the gene matches. CDR3 protein: CAISEAGGPDTQYF. In nucleotides, the CDR3 is TGTGCCATCAGTGAGGCAGGGGGCCCAGATACGCAGTATTTT.

A few counts support this clone. The chain is built from TRBV9 and TRBJ1-2; the match to TRBD1 covers 10 bases. Per germline, CDR1 SGDLS and CDR2 YYNGEE. J was trimmed by 3 bases and V by 3 bases; bases with no gene match: 2. The CDR3 is made up of 14 amino acids. In nucleotides, the CDR3 is TGTGCCAGCAGCGCCGGACAGGGGGACTATGGCTACACCTTC. Its translation: CASSAGQGDYGYTF.

The rearrangement joins TRBV2 to TRBJ1-4, with unresolved D. The CDR3 totals 13 residues. Germline assignment: CDR1 SNHLY and CDR2 FYNNEI. The V gene lost 4 bases and the J gene lost 6 bases, with 9 bases spanning the gap. The CDR3 region has the DNA TGTGCCAGCAGTGTCGGGCAGGATGAAAAACTGTTTTTT. Its protein product is CASSVGQDEKLFF.